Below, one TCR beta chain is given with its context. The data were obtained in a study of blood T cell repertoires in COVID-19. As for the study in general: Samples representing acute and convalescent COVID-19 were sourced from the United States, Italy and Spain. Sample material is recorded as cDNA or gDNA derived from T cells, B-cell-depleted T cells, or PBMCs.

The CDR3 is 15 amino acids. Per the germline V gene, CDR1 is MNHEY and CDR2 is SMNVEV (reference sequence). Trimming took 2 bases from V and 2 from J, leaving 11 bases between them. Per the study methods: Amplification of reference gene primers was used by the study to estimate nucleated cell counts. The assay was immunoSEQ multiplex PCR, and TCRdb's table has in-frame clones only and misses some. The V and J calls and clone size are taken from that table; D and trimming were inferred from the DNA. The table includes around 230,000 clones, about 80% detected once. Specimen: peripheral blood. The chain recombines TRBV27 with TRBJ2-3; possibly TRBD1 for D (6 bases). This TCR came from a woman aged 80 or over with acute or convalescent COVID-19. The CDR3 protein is CASSLQQGHTDTQYF. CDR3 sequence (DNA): TGTGCCAGCAGTTTACAGCAGGGACACACAGATACGCAGTATTTT.